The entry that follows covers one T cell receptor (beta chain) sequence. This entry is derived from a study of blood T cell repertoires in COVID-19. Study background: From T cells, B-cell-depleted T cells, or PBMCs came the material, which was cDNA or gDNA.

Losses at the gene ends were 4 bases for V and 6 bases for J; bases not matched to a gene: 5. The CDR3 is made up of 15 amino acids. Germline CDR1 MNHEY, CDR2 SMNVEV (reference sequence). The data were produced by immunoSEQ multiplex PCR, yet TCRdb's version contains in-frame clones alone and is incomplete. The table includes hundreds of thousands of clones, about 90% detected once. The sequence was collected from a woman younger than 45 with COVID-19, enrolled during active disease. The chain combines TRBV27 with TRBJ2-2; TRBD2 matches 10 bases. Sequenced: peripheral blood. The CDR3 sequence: CASSSLAGVAGELFF. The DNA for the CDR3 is TGTGCCAGCAGTTCCCTAGCGGGGGTTGCCGGGGAGCTGTTTTTT.